This note documents a single T cell receptor (beta chain) sequence. This clonotype was recorded a few times. The antigen this receptor binds is unknown. The record has no base qualities; no much larger clone is one base away. The data derive from a study of T-cell memory formation after mild COVID-19 (dated by TCRdb to about 2021). At the level of the whole study: Most TCR sequence clusters were specific to one of the two donors. In a couple of donors, T-cell clones that expanded and contracted after mild COVID-19 were tracked by sequencing TCRalpha and TCRbeta repertoires over time. The cohort comprised two young, previously healthy adult volunteers, one female and one male.

Relative to germline, V is 6 bases shorter and J is 4 bases shorter, with 19 bases between their ends. From the germline V gene (reference sequence), CDR1 is DFQATT and CDR2 is SNEGSKA. The CDR3, from cysteine to phenylalanine, totals 14 residues. The sequence is cut down to CDR3 DNA, 42 bases in frame from base 1. The sequencer listed for this sample is Illumina NovaSeq 6000. cDNA libraries for TCRalpha and TCRbeta were prepared by 5'RACE using constant-segment primers, with sample barcodes and unique molecular identifiers added. RNA was extracted from every sample with Trizol reagent. The libraries were amplified in two PCR steps, and the second step added a second sample barcode and Illumina TruSeq adapters. The libraries were sequenced on an Illumina NovaSeq using 2 x 150 bp paired-end reads. Per the original workflow: With migec v1.2.7, reads were demultiplexed and then collapsed into UMI-guided consensus sequences. With mixcr v2.1.11, UMI consensuses were aligned to TRA and TRB V and J templates and assembled into clonotypes. Expanded or contracted clonotypes were those called significant by both edgeR and NoisET, with noise models trained on biological replicates. For edgeR calls, a false discovery rate-adjusted p below 0.01 and a log2 fold-change threshold of 1 were applied. As an exploratory analysis of dynamics, max-normalized trajectories of the 1000 most abundant clonotypes were examined by PCA with hierarchical clustering. Separately sequenced CD4+ and CD8+ repertoires were used to assign the CD4 or CD8 phenotype of responding clones. In-frame beta chains were kept once TCRdb had trimmed the public reads at Q25 with fastp and called clones with MiXCR. Here each entry gathers all rows of one CDR3 protein and keeps the most common genes and DNA. These V and J calls derive from TCRdb rather than the authors' analysis. The sample table contains about 410,000 distinct CDR3 sequences; only one count was recorded for 18% of them. Roughly 21% of the sample is held by the ten biggest clonotypes.

Ficoll-Paque density gradient centrifugation was used to isolate PBMCs. What the work shows at the level of the full study, not this receptor alone: The study covered only a couple of mild cases, and larger cohorts including severe cases with pre-infection samples were considered necessary. Contracting CD4+ clones were located mainly in the CM and EM memory subsets, whereas CD8+ clones were found to be enriched in EMRA. The second-wave clones that peaked on day 37 were not confirmed to be SARS-CoV-2 specific. From day 15 to 85, contracting clones showed balanced CD4/CD8 phenotypes, whereas a second wave of clones that expanded from day 15 to 37 leaned towards CD4+. Some responding clones were detected in pre-infection memory, which suggested that pre-existing cross-reactive memory T cells had joined the SARS-CoV-2 response.

The sequence links TRBV20-1 to TRBJ2-7; confidence is insufficient to name the D gene. Material: PBMCs or a T cell subset sorted from them (not recorded which). This TCR came from a man aged 18 to 35 who had mild COVID-19 (a few samples of this study predate the infection). The sample titles of this study are shuffled in the database, so cell type and time point are left out; the donor was told from shared clones. The CDR3 here reads CSARARDTPYEQYF. The DNA sequence is given as TGCAGTGCCCGAGCCAGAGATACGCCTTACGAGCAGTACTTC.